The T cell receptor (beta chain) under discussion was sequenced for a study of patients and donors after allogeneic stem cell transplantation. TCRdb re-called the RT-PCR reads through MiXCR, storing one row per CDR3 protein. The table shows fewer than 250,000 distinct CDR3 sequences, with around an eighth occurring only once. With 8 bases removed from V and 4 bases from J, the gap between germline ends came to 11 bases. This CDR3 region has 12 residues. CDR1 is MRHNA, CDR2 SNTAGT, per germline. The sequence was collected from a human donor who was either an allogeneic HSCT recipient or a stem cell or donor lymphocyte infusion donor (not recorded which). It is not recorded whose cells these are; they may come from a transplant donor. The sequenced sample was blood, either unsorted or a sorted T cell fraction (not recorded which). This chain uses TRBV6-4 with TRBJ1-2; D remains unclear. As DNA, the CDR3 is TGTGCCAGCCGAAAGGGCGGCTATGGCTACACCTTC. As protein: CASRKGGYGYTF.